This is a list of T cell receptor beta chains from one sample in a study of shared clonotypes between healthy human individuals. Profiled with immunoSEQ multiplex PCR; TCRdb holds only in-frame clones, not every one. The sample lists about 820,000 clones, over 90% seen once, with around 24% in the top ten. Source material: naive CD8+ T cells sorted from blood. Source of these receptors: a man aged 25-45 years in good health. Each CDR3 is given with its conserved first and last residue. D genes are given only for firm matches.

13	TRBD1	TRBV28	TRBJ2-1	CAIRDRVYNEQFF
15	NA	TRBV11-2	TRBJ2-3	CASSPPTRRTDTQYF
22	TRBD1	TRBV4-3	TRBJ2-7	CASSPAREIRDRGYLLSYEQYF
17	NA	TRBV27	TRBJ2-7	CASSFLPPTGIPYEQYF
15	NA	TRBV9	TRBJ2-4	CASSVDGLAKNIQYF
14	NA	TRBV7-7	TRBJ2-7	CASSLDLGSYEQYF
15	TRBD1	TRBV6-5	TRBJ1-2	CASSLLGQGADGYTF
15	NA	TRBV29-1	TRBJ1-2	CSVELVAGLRDGYTF
14	NA	TRBV29-1	TRBJ2-1	CSVDSPDGYNEQFF
14	NA	TRBV15	TRBJ1-5	CATSRERGVYPQHF
13	NA	TRBV4-1	TRBJ2-7	CASSQVGVVEQYF
14	TRBD1	TRBV7-6	TRBJ2-7	CASSLGTGVDEQYF
14	NA	TRBV6-5	TRBJ2-1	CASSYSPHYNEQFF
17	TRBD1	TRBV5-5	TRBJ2-2	CASSRDSGGYGTGELFF
14	NA	TRBV4-3	TRBJ2-3	CASSQDRGPDTQYF
14	NA	TRBV9	TRBJ2-1	CASSRETSYNEQFF
14	TRBD2	TRBV6-5	TRBJ2-3	CASSYGTSDHTQYF
17	NA	TRBV6-1	TRBJ1-5	CASSEWPTGSSNQPQHF
18	TRBD1	TRBV9	TRBJ1-2	CASSGAPDTGGFVYGYTF
11	TRBD1	TRBV7-9	TRBJ2-5	CASSHGTDQYF
10	NA	TRBV29-1	TRBJ2-3	CSVDTDTQYF
13	NA	TRBV4-2	TRBJ2-7	CASREDTTYEQYF
12	NA	TRBV6-1	TRBJ2-7	CASSEAWGEQYF
13	NA	TRBV11-2	TRBJ1-4	CASSLWGQEKLFF
15	TRBD1	TRBV18	TRBJ2-3	CASSQPGQGLDTQYF
14	NA	TRBV28	TRBJ2-1	CASSFGPLANEQFF
15	TRBD1	TRBV7-9	TRBJ1-4	CASSTSGQLNEKLFF
13	NA	TRBV11-2	TRBJ2-7	CASSLAPLYEQYF
17	NA	TRBV7-7	TRBJ2-1	CASSLAGGRDSYNEQFF
15	TRBD1	TRBV4-3	TRBJ2-7	CASSPSNRGGYEQYF
17	NA	TRBV28	TRBJ1-1	CASSLYQGSVSNTEAFF
15	TRBD2	TRBV7-8	TRBJ2-1	CASSSLAGLDNEQFF
21	NA	TRBV7-6	TRBJ2-1	CASSLLEYLFGNSFDYNEQFF
16	TRBD1	TRBV29-1	TRBJ2-1	CSVEPTDRGSWNEQFF
13	NA	TRBV7-9	TRBJ2-5	CASSLGGRETQYF
13	NA	TRBV4-1	TRBJ2-7	CASSQGSTYEQYF
14	NA	TRBV30	TRBJ2-3	CASNLRTGTDTQYF
16	TRBD2	TRBV10-3	TRBJ2-7	CAISDVGSGRASEQYF
14	TRBD2	TRBV19	TRBJ2-2	CASSQGLNTGELFF
15	TRBD2	TRBV7-9	TRBJ2-1	CASSPPGGRYNEQFF
16	TRBD2	TRBV6-5	TRBJ2-7	CASSYEGGPFGYEQYF
15	TRBD2	TRBV6-1	TRBJ2-7	CASSGTGTKAYEQYF
15	TRBD2	TRBV7-2	TRBJ2-3	CASSGGTSGADTQYF
13	NA	TRBV11-3	TRBJ1-1	CASSLGENTEAFF
15	TRBD2	TRBV13	TRBJ2-7	CASSLSGRSNYEQYF
19	TRBD2	TRBV9	TRBJ2-5	CASSVDSTSGNPSSETQYF
16	NA	TRBV7-9	TRBJ1-2	CASSRIRGGQNYGYTF
15	NA	TRBV27	TRBJ2-1	CASSSQPFRYNEQFF
12	TRBD2	TRBV27	TRBJ2-1	CASSLSGLDFVF
11	NA	TRBV5-6	TRBJ2-7	CASSFGLEQYF
15	NA	TRBV5-6	TRBJ1-5	CASSLRGHLNQPQHF
15	NA	TRBV10-3	TRBJ1-3	CAISEEGSSGNTIYF
17	TRBD2	TRBV7-2	TRBJ2-3	CASSELAGARGADTQYF